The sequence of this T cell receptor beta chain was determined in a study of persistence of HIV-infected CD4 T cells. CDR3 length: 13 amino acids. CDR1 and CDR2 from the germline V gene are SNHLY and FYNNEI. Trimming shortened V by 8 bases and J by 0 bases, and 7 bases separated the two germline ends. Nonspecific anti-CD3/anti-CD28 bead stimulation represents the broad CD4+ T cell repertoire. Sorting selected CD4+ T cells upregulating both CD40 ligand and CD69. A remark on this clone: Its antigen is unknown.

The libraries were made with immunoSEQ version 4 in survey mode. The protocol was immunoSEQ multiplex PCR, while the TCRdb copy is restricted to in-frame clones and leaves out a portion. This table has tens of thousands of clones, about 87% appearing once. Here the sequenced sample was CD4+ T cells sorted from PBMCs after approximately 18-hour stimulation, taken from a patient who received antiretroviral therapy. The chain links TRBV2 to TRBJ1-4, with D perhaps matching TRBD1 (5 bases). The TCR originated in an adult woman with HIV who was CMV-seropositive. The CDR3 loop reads CASQGSTNEKLFF. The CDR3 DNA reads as TGTGCCAGCCAGGGTTCAACTAATGAAAAACTGTTTTTT.